This T cell receptor beta chain appears in the sequencing data of a study of sequential checkpoint blockade in melanoma (dated by TCRdb to the late 2010s). Concerning the study at large: In a 1:1 randomization, patients received either first-line nivolumab then ipilimumab (arm A) or ipilimumab then nivolumab (arm B). In 60% to 85% of the matched pre- and post-treatment tumor biopsy pairs, both biopsies came from the same lesion. DNA from 75 to 95 pretreatment melanoma tumor samples was subjected to TCRbeta immunosequencing. Maintenance nivolumab came after each of the two trial sequences. Matched tumor biopsies were taken from over 20 patients before treatment and at week 13, after single-agent nivolumab (arm A) or ipilimumab (arm B).

Relative to germline, V is missing 3 bases and J is missing 5 bases, with 3 bases of the junction outside any gene match. There are 13 amino acids in the CDR3, from cysteine to phenylalanine inclusive. Just CDR3 DNA is preserved here, 39 bases in frame from base 1. The germline V gene supplies CDR1 KGHSH and CDR2 LQKENI. Overall study results and their limits: Patients whose tumor T-cell fraction and clonality increased by week 13 were about 30 times more likely to achieve clinical benefit. In the nivolumab-first arm (arm A), pretreatment tumor TIL clonality was associated with response (P = .04). Tumor T-cell fraction and clonality correlated with PD-L1 staining and CD8+ T-cell counts but not with mutational load. The response-prediction model combining TCR metrics and mutation burden needs validation in larger, independent patient cohorts. Small sample sizes and reduced statistical power limited the analyses of tumor T-cell fraction within each arm.

This clone was seen more than once but under ten times. Its recognized antigen is unknown. No base quality information exists; no much larger clone differs at one position. The immunoSEQ Assay was used to immunosequence TCRbeta CDR3 regions from genomic DNA. Before high-throughput sequencing, genomic DNA was amplified using bias-controlled multiplex PCR. As for the authors' bioinformatics: To quantify the absolute abundance of each unique TCRbeta CDR3 region, the sequences were collapsed and filtered. Clonality, defined as 1 minus Pielou's evenness, was calculated using productive rearrangements only. Tumor T-cell fraction was calculated by normalizing TCRbeta template counts to usable DNA, which was estimated from several housekeeping genes. Clones with significantly greater frequencies in on-treatment versus baseline samples were identified using a previously published method. TCRdb's version of the immuneACCESS table is confined to in-frame rearrangements and falls short of the full clone set. An unresolved V gene accounts for under half of the shortfall where checked; the remainder is of unknown origin. Clone size and the V and J calls come from that table; the DNA yielded D and trimming. The sample data list about 4,900 clones, and around 35% of these were observed just once. Clones ranked in the top ten supply 5.5% to 8% of the sample.

The sample's treatment or condition label, in plain terms: randomized to nivolumab then ipilimumab (arm A) or the reverse (arm B). None of the trial patients had been given prior DNA-damaging chemotherapy. The samples were obtained from melanoma patients enrolled in CheckMate 064, an open-label, randomized phase II trial testing sequential checkpoint blockade. Tumor TCR sequencing used genomic DNA from formalin-fixed paraffin-embedded (FFPE) tissue samples. The V and J genes are TRBV18 and TRBJ2-5, with 7 bases matching TRBD2. The sample here was tumor tissue (inferred from file names), taken from a patient given nivolumab and ipilimumab in sequence. This sequence originates from a human donor with melanoma. CDR3 region: CASSPNGRETQYF. The nucleotide sequence is TGTGCCAGCTCACCCAACGGGAGGGAGACCCAGTACTTC.